This is a list of T cell receptor beta chains from one sample in a study of shared clonotypes between healthy human individuals. Clones were read by immunoSEQ multiplex PCR, and TCRdb kept only the in-frame ones, dropping some. The sample lists a few hundred thousand clones, approximately 97% occurring once. The sample taken for sequencing was naive CD4+ T cells sorted from blood. These receptors were collected from a woman aged 30 to 39 in good health. Each CDR3 is given with its conserved first and last residue. A D gene is named only where the DNA matches it firmly. Where a row states a size, it is once, few, many or the class of an expanded clone; other rows omit it.

J	V	size	D	CDR3	DNA
TRBJ1-1	TRBV21-1	NA	NA	CASSPQKRKTGGGVNTEAFF	TGTGCCAGCAGCCCACAAAAAAGAAAGACAGGGGGCGGTGTGAACACTGAAGCTTTCTTT
TRBJ2-7	TRBV6-5	NA	TRBD1	CASSYGDSSCYEQYF	TGTGCCAGCAGTTACGGGGACAGTTCCTGCTACGAGCAGTACTTC
TRBJ2-7	TRBV10-3	NA	NA	CAISEDRSEGYEQYF	TGTGCCATCAGTGAGGACAGGTCGGAGGGTTACGAGCAGTACTTC
TRBJ2-1	TRBV7-3	NA	TRBD2	CASSSQPLYRASGNSYNEQFF	TGTGCCAGCAGCTCGCAACCCTTATATCGGGCTAGCGGGAACTCCTACAATGAGCAGTTCTTC
TRBJ2-3	TRBV5-1	NA	NA	CASSLVKDTQYF	TGCGCCAGCAGCTTGGTTAAGGATACGCAGTATTTT
TRBJ2-5	TRBV28	NA	TRBD1	CASSTTVGQGRGTQYF	TGTGCCAGCAGCACCACGGTCGGACAGGGCCGGGGGACCCAGTACTTC
TRBJ1-5	TRBV28	NA	TRBD1	CASSLGQGYQPQHF	TGTGCCAGCAGTTTAGGACAGGGGTATCAGCCCCAGCATTTT
TRBJ2-3	TRBV6-5	NA	TRBD1	CASSSQGSSTDTQYF	TGTGCCAGCAGTTCACAGGGGTCTAGCACAGATACGCAGTATTTT
TRBJ2-1	TRBV27	NA	NA	CASGRHSSYNEQFF	TGTGCCAGCGGTCGGCATAGCTCCTACAATGAGCAGTTCTTC
TRBJ2-6	TRBV27	NA	NA	CASSLWGTGANVLTF	TGTGCCAGCAGTTTATGGGGGACTGGGGCCAACGTCCTGACTTTC
TRBJ1-6	TRBV28	NA	TRBD1	CASSSGQGNSPLHF	TGTGCCAGCAGCTCGGGACAGGGGAATTCACCCCTCCACTTT
TRBJ2-1	TRBV5-1	NA	NA	CASSLDASENEQFF	TGCGCCAGCAGCTTGGATGCTAGTGAAAATGAGCAGTTCTTC
TRBJ2-7	TRBV6-5	once	NA	CASRTKGTQTCEQYF	TGTGCCAGCAGGACCAAAGGGACTCAGACCTGCGAGCAGTACTTC
TRBJ1-6	TRBV13	NA	NA	CASSSGLAPLHF	TGTGCCAGCAGCTCAGGGCTTGCACCCCTCCACTTT
TRBJ1-2	TRBV5-6	NA	NA	CASSLDPLAYGYTF	TGTGCCAGCAGCTTGGATCCACTTGCCTATGGCTACACCTTC
TRBJ2-7	TRBV5-8	NA	TRBD1	CASSPRTGSLYEQYF	TGTGCCAGCAGCCCACGGACAGGGAGTCTCTACGAGCAGTACTTC
TRBJ2-7	TRBV7-9	once	NA	CASSLEGLAYEQYF	TGTGCCAGCAGCTTAGAGGGGTTAGCGTACGAGCAGTACTTC
TRBJ1-2	TRBV19	NA	TRBD1	CASSRQGAEGYTF	TGTGCCAGTAGTAGACAGGGGGCTGAGGGCTACACCTTC
TRBJ2-7	TRBV9	NA	TRBD2	CASSPGTSGSYEQYF	TGTGCCAGCAGCCCGGGGACTAGCGGATCCTACGAGCAGTACTTC
TRBJ2-5	TRBV25-1	NA	TRBD1	CASSTRGQVRQETQYF	TGTGCCAGCAGTACTAGGGGGCAAGTTCGCCAAGAGACCCAGTACTTC
TRBJ2-5	TRBV6-5	NA	NA	CASGLEGVETQYF	TGTGCCAGCGGCCTCGAGGGGGTGGAGACCCAGTACTTC
TRBJ2-7	TRBV5-4	NA	TRBD2	CASSLGLAGGFSYEQYF	TGTGCCAGCAGCTTGGGACTAGCGGGAGGGTTCTCCTACGAGCAGTACTTC
TRBJ1-1	TRBV29-1	NA	TRBD1	CSVKTGDFTEAFF	TGCAGCGTAAAAACAGGGGATTTCACTGAAGCTTTCTTT
TRBJ1-4	TRBV28	NA	TRBD1	CASSLTQGAEEKLFF	TGTGCCAGCAGTTTAACCCAGGGGGCAGAAGAAAAACTGTTTTTT
TRBJ1-5	TRBV9	NA	TRBD1	CASSVGPGGYQPQHF	TGTGCCAGCAGCGTAGGTCCAGGGGGATACCAGCCCCAGCATTTT
TRBJ1-5	TRBV5-1	NA	TRBD1	CASSKDRDNQPQHF	TGCGCCAGCAGCAAGGACAGGGACAATCAGCCCCAGCATTTT
TRBJ2-7	TRBV27	NA	NA	CASSPRLGPPGEQYF	TGTGCCAGCAGCCCACGGCTGGGACCACCTGGCGAGCAGTACTTC
TRBJ2-5	TRBV2	NA	NA	CASSVEAPFTPQYF	TGTGCCAGCAGTGTAGAGGCTCCCTTCACCCCCCAGTACTTC
TRBJ2-3	TRBV5-1	NA	TRBD2	CASSPGGAGVLTDTQYF	TGCGCCAGCAGTCCCGGGGGAGCGGGAGTTCTAACAGATACGCAGTATTTT
TRBJ1-5	TRBV6-6	few	NA	CASSYGRGYQPQHF	TGTGCCAGCAGTTACGGACGGGGCTATCAGCCCCAGCATTTT
TRBJ2-2	TRBV7-2	NA	TRBD2	CASSLRTSRYTGELFF	TGTGCCAGCAGCCTTCGGACTAGCCGATACACCGGGGAGCTGTTTTTT
TRBJ2-2	TRBV19	NA	NA	CASSVKNTGELFF	TGTGCCAGTAGTGTCAAGAACACCGGGGAGCTGTTTTTT
TRBJ1-1	TRBV6-5	NA	TRBD1	CASSYPGQGLLEAFF	TGTGCCAGCAGTTACCCGGGACAGGGGTTGTTGGAAGCTTTCTTT
TRBJ2-1	TRBV6-5	NA	NA	CASSYGAHERDEQFF	TGTGCCAGCAGTTACGGGGCTCACGAACGGGATGAGCAGTTCTTC
TRBJ2-4	TRBV5-5	NA	NA	CASSPRVRLAKNIQYF	TGTGCCAGCAGCCCCAGGGTTAGATTAGCCAAAAACATTCAGTACTTC
TRBJ2-1	TRBV6-1	NA	TRBD2	CASSEATGLAPYNEQFF	TGTGCCAGCAGTGAAGCGACGGGACTAGCCCCGTACAATGAGCAGTTCTTC
TRBJ2-1	TRBV30	NA	NA	CAWAGSSYNEQFF	TGTGCCTGGGCGGGGAGCTCCTACAATGAGCAGTTCTTC
TRBJ1-3	TRBV15	NA	NA	CATSRDPGTGNTIYF	TGTGCCACCAGCAGAGATCCGGGGACAGGAAACACCATATATTTT
TRBJ1-2	TRBV28	NA	TRBD1	CASSLPAGTGGANTF	TGTGCCAGCAGTCTCCCGGCCGGGACAGGGGGGGCTAACACCTTC
TRBJ2-7	TRBV11-2	NA	TRBD2	CASTLGLTGGYEQYF	TGTGCCAGCACCTTAGGACTGACGGGGGGGTACGAGCAGTACTTC
TRBJ1-5	TRBV19	NA	NA	CASSSAGVEGNQPQHF	TGTGCCAGTAGTAGCGCGGGGGTGGAGGGGAATCAGCCCCAGCATTTT
TRBJ1-1	TRBV19	NA	NA	CASSIGGTHVLNTEAFF	TGTGCCAGTAGTATAGGGGGGACTCACGTCTTGAACACTGAAGCTTTCTTT
TRBJ1-2	TRBV28	NA	NA	CASRTWTAYGYTF	TGTGCCAGCAGGACCTGGACGGCCTATGGCTACACCTTC
TRBJ1-1	TRBV29-1	NA	NA	CSVAGQLNTEAFF	TGCAGCGTTGCCGGACAACTGAACACTGAAGCTTTCTTT
TRBJ2-1	TRBV11-3	NA	TRBD2	CASSLGLAGAEQFF	TGTGCCAGCAGCTTAGGGCTAGCGGGAGCCGAGCAGTTCTTC
TRBJ1-1	TRBV5-1	NA	NA	CASSGGGVSEAFF	TGCGCCAGCAGCGGTGGGGGAGTATCCGAAGCTTTCTTT
TRBJ2-5	TRBV29-1	NA	NA	CSVPVQGHQETQYF	TGCAGCGTCCCAGTTCAGGGGCACCAAGAGACCCAGTACTTC